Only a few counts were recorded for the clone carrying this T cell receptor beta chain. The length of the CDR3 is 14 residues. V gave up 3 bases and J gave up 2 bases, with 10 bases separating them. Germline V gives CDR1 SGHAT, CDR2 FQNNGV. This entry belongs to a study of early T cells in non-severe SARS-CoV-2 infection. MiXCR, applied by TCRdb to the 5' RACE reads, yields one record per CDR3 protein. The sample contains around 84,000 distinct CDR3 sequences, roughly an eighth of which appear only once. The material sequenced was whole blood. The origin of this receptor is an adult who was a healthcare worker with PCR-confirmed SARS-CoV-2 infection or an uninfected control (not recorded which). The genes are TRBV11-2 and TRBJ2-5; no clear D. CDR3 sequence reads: CASSFTGAQETQYF. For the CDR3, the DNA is TGTGCCAGCAGCTTTACGGGCGCTCAAGAGACCCAGTACTTC.